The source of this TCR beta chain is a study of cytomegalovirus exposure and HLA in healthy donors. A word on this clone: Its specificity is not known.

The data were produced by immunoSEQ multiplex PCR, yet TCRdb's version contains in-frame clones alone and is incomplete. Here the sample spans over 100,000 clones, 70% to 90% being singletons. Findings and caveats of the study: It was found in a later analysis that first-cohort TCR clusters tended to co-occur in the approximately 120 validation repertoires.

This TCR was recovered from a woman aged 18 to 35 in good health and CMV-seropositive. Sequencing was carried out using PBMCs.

The CDR3, as DNA: TGTGCCACCAGCGAACCAGGGGTTGACTTCGATACGCAGTATTTT. This encodes CATSEPGVDFDTQYF. The chain is built from TRBV15 and TRBJ2-3; D possibly corresponds to TRBD1 (6 bases). Trimming cost V 5 bases and J 6 bases, with 18 bases left between them. Germline V lookup: CDR1 LNHNV, CDR2 YYDKDF (reference sequence). The CDR3 sequence is 15 residues long.